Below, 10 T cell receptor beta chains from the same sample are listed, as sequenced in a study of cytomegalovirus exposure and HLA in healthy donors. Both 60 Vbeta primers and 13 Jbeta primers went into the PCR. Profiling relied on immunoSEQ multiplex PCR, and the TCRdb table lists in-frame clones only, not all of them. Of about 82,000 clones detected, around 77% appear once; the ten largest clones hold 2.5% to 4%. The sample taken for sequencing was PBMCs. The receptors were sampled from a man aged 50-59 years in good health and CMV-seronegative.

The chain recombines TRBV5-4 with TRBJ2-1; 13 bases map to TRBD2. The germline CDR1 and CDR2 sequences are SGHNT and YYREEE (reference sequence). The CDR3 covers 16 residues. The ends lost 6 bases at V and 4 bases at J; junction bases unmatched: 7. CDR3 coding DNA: TGTGCCAGCACCACCCTACTAGCGGGGGGGTACAATGAGCAGTTCTTC. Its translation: CASTTLLAGGYNEQFF.

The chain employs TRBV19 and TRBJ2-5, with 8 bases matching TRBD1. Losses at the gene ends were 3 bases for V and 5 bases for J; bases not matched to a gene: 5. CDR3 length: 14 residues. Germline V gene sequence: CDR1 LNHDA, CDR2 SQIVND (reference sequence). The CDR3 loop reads CASSITGGRETQYF. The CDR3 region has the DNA TGTGCCAGTAGTATCACAGGGGGAAGGGAGACCCAGTACTTC.

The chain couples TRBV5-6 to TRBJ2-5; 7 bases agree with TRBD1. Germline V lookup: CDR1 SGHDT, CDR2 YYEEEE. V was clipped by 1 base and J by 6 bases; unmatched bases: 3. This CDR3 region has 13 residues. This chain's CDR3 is CASSLNRGQTQYF. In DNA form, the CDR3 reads TGTGCCAGCAGCTTGAACAGGGGCCAGACCCAGTACTTC.

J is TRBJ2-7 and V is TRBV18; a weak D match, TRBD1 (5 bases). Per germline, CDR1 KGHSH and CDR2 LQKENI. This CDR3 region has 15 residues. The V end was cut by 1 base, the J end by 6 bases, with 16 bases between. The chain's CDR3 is CASSPLDSSLSEQYF. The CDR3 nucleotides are TGTGCCAGCTCACCACTCGACAGCTCGCTAAGCGAGCAGTACTTC.

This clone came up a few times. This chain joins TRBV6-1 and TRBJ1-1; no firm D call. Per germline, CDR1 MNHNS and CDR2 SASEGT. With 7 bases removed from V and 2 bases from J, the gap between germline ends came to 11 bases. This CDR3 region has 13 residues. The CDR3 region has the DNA TGTGCCAGCACCGAGCGCTACAACACTGAAGCTTTCTTT. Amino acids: CASTERYNTEAFF.

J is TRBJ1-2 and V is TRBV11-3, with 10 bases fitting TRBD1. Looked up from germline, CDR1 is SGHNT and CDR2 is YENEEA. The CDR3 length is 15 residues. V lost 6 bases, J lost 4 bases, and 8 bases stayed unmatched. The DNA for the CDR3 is TGTGCCAGCAGTTCGACGGGACAGGGGCTCTATGGCTACACCTTC. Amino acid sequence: CASSSTGQGLYGYTF.

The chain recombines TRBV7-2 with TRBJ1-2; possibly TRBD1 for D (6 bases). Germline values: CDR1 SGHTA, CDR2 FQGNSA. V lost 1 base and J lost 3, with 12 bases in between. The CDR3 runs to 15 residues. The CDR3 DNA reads TGTGCCAGCAGCTTAGTATCGGGGGGCGACTATGGCTACACCTTC. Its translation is CASSLVSGGDYGYTF.

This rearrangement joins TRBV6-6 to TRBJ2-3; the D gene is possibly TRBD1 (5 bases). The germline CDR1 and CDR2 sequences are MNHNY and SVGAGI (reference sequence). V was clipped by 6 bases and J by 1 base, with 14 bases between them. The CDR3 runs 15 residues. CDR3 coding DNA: TGTGCCAGCAGCTCCTCGACAGCTCGCACAGATACGCAGTATTTT. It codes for CASSSSTARTDTQYF.

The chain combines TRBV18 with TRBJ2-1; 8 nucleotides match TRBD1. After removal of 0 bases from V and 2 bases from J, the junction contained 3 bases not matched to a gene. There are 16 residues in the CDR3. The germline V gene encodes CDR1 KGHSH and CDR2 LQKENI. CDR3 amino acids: CASSPPAGGAYNEQFF. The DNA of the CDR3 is TGTGCCAGCTCACCACCGGCAGGGGGCGCCTACAATGAGCAGTTCTTC.

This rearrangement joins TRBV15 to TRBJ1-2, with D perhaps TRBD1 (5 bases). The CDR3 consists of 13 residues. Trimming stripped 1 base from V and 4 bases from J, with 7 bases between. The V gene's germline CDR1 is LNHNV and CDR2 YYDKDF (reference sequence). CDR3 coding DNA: TGTGCCACCAGCAGAGTCGGGGGCTATGGCTACACCTTC. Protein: CATSRVGGYGYTF.